The 30 T cell receptor beta chains below all came from one sample that was sequenced in a study of regulatory T cells in long-lasting Graves disease. Arm-PCR of CDR3 regions and iRepertoire HTBI primers were the basis on which TCR beta libraries were built. TCRdb recomputed calls from the multiplex PCR reads with MiXCR, one row per CDR3 protein. The sample shows about 620,000 distinct CDR3 sequences, around 15% of them seen only once. Stated time point: newly diagnosed GD, antithyroid drugs for less than 3 months. Extracted RNA from PBMCs served as the source of the TCR library. This sample was shared with a second study, whose subject was T cells in Graves' hyperthyroidism and ophthalmopathy.

The material was peripheral blood mononuclear cells (PBMCs), obtained at new diagnosis, from a patient treated with antithyroid drugs. Receptors were obtained from a young woman with Graves disease.

On this clonotype itself: A much larger clone is a single base away; this may be a read error. No conserved phenylalanine or tryptophan ends this CDR3, so it is likely a read error. The chain combines TRBV12-3 or TRBV12-4 with TRBJ2-5; 9 bases align to TRBD1. The CDR3 contains 14 residues. Trimming at V came to 3 bases and at J to 2 bases, leaving 1 base not matched to a gene. As DNA, the CDR3 is TGTGCCAGCAGTTTTGGACAGGGGCAAGAGACCCAGTACCTC. Its translation: CASSFGQGQETQYL.

This clonotype was detected ten times or more. The rearrangement uses TRBV20-1 and TRBJ2-1; 7 bases line up with TRBD2. There are 13 residues in the CDR3. Trimming removed 1 base from V and 16 bases from J; junction bases left unmatched: 13. Per the germline V gene, CDR1 is DFQATT and CDR2 is SNEGSKA (reference sequence). The CDR3 loop reads CSARASGNWPSFF. The CDR3 DNA sequence: TGCAGTGCTAGAGCTAGCGGCAACTGGCCCTCTTTCTTC.

This clonotype occurred a few times. The V and J genes are TRBV7-9 and TRBJ1-5; 9 positions agree with TRBD1. The CDR3 extends over 15 amino acids. The V gene's germline CDR1 is SEHNR and CDR2 FQNEAQ (reference sequence). V shed 8 bases, J shed 0 bases, and the junction held 5 bases outside the gene matches. The CDR3 reads CASGGQGTSNQPQHF. The CDR3 DNA follows: TGTGCCAGCGGAGGACAGGGGACTAGCAATCAGCCCCAGCATTTT.

This chain joins TRBV15 and TRBJ1-5, with D possibly TRBD1 on 5 matching bases. CDR1 LNHNV and CDR2 YYDKDF come from the germline V gene (reference sequence). The CDR3 is made up of 16 amino acids. Trimming stripped 0 bases from V and 6 bases from J, with 15 bases between. The chain's CDR3 is CATSRERQIERQPQHF. The CDR3 coding sequence is TGTGCCACCAGCAGAGAACGACAGATCGAACGTCAGCCCCAGCATTTT. Variable domain in full (rest from reference TRBV15 and TRBJ1-5): DAMVIQNPRYQVTQFGKPVTLSCSQTLNHNVMYWYQQKSSQAPKLLFHYYDKDFNNEADTPDNFQSRRPNTSFCFLDIRSPGLGDTAMYLCATSRERQIERQPQHFGDGTRLSIL.

With respect to this clonotype: The junction departs from the called germline gene at one end, perhaps through a read error. The chain joins TRBV19 to TRBJ2-1; 10 bases line up with TRBD1. In germline, CDR1 is LNHDA, CDR2 SQIVND (reference sequence). The CDR3 is 14 amino acids. The CDR3 DNA reads as TGTGCCAGTAGTCAGACAGGGGGCGCCGATGAGCGGTTCTTC. Amino acids: CASSQTGGADERFF.

The chain carries TRBV7-8 and TRBJ2-7; 8 nucleotides agree with TRBD2. Germline CDR1 is SGHVS and CDR2 is FQNEAQ. The length of the CDR3 is 14 residues. With V trimmed by 5 bases and J by 4 bases, 7 bases remained unmatched. CDR3 residues: CASSRSGTKYEQYF. CDR3 bases: TGTGCCAGCAGCCGTAGCGGGACAAAATACGAGCAGTACTTC.

This clonotype was counted a few times. This rearrangement joins TRBV20-1 to TRBJ1-4; D may be TRBD1 (6 bases). V lost 6 bases and J lost 7, with 15 bases in between. Germline V gene lookup returns CDR1 DFQATT and CDR2 SNEGSKA (reference sequence). The length of the CDR3 is 13 residues. CDR3 bases: TGCAGTGCGTTCTGGGGGGGCCGTGAAAAACTGTTTTTT. Translating it yields CSAFWGGREKLFF.

This chain links TRBV19 with TRBJ2-7; possible D gene TRBD2, 6 bases. The V and J ends lost 6 bases and 4 bases respectively, with 19 bases between them. The CDR3 loop spans 15 amino acids. Germline V gene lookup returns CDR1 LNHDA and CDR2 SQIVND (reference sequence). DNA of the CDR3: TGTGCCAGTAGGCTCTCCGGGCTAGCGCAGTACGAGCAGTACTTC. Protein sequence: CASRLSGLAQYEQYF. The whole variable domain, filled in from reference TRBV19 and TRBJ2-7, reads DGGITQSPKYLFRKEGQNVTLSCEQNLNHDAMYWYRQDPGQGLRLIYYSQIVNDFQKGDIAEGYSVSREKKESFPLTVTSAQKNPTAFYLCASRLSGLAQYEQYFGPGTRLTVT.

This CDR3 reads CAIRPPSGSANEQFF. DNA of the CDR3: TGTGCCATTCGGCCGCCTAGCGGGAGTGCAAATGAGCAGTTCTTC. The rearrangement joins TRBV10-3 to TRBJ2-1, with 10 bases lining up with TRBD2. Germline CDR1 is ENHRY and CDR2 is SYGVKD. CDR3 length: 15 residues. Trimming took 9 bases from V and 7 from J; bases not matched to a gene: 12.

The chain links TRBV28 to TRBJ2-1; unclear D gene. Per germline, CDR1 MDHEN and CDR2 SYDVKM. The CDR3 length is 15 residues. The V and J ends lost 3 bases and 7 bases respectively, with 16 bases between them. The CDR3 region is CASSLAVFLSNEQFF. In DNA, the CDR3 is TGTGCCAGCAGTTTGGCGGTTTTTCTCTCTAATGAGCAGTTCTTC.

In its sample, this clonotype was seen many times. This chain joins TRBV6-2 or TRBV6-3 and TRBJ2-7, with 10 bases lining up with TRBD1. This CDR3 region has 15 residues. Germline V lookup: CDR1 MNHEY, CDR2 SVGEGT. J gave up 3 bases and V 4 bases, and 6 bases lay outside the gene matches. The DNA of the CDR3 is TGTGCCAGCAGTTTGGACAGGGGGTCATTCTACGAGCAGTACTTC. Protein sequence: CASSLDRGSFYEQYF.

This chain links TRBV20-1 with TRBJ2-1; D possibly corresponds to TRBD2 (5 bases). Germline CDR1 is DFQATT and CDR2 is SNEGSKA (reference sequence). The CDR3 loop spans 16 amino acids. V lost 1 base, J lost 5 bases, and 18 bases lay in between. The CDR3 spells CSARVLANPPHNEQFF. The CDR3 bases are TGCAGTGCTAGAGTATTAGCGAACCCCCCCCACAATGAGCAGTTCTTC.

The chain combines TRBV3-1 with TRBJ1-2; possible D gene TRBD1, 5 bases. Germline CDR1 is LGHDT and CDR2 is YNNKEL (reference sequence). V gave up 4 bases and J gave up 3 bases, with 15 bases separating them. This CDR3 region has 15 residues. The CDR3 here is CASSPHGTDYYGYTF. CDR3 bases: TGTGCCAGCAGCCCCCACGGGACCGACTACTATGGCTACACCTTC.

This clonotype appeared a few times. The rearrangement uses TRBV19 and TRBJ1-1; tentative D call: TRBD1 (5 bases). V dropped 7 bases and J dropped 11 bases, with 14 bases sitting between them. The CDR3 length is 11 residues. Germline V gives CDR1 LNHDA, CDR2 SQIVND (reference sequence). The CDR3 is CASKGMMVAFF. The DNA for the CDR3 is TGTGCCAGTAAGGGGATGATGGTGGCTTTCTTT. The whole variable domain, remainder taken from reference TRBV19 and TRBJ1-1, is DGGITQSPKYLFRKEGQNVTLSCEQNLNHDAMYWYRQDPGQGLRLIYYSQIVNDFQKGDIAEGYSVSREKKESFPLTVTSAQKNPTAFYLCASKGMMVAFFGQGTRLTVV.

This clonotype was observed at least ten times. The CDR3 nucleotides are TGTGCCAGCAGCTTCCAGTGGGACAGGTCCTCACCCCTCCACTTT. Translated: CASSFQWDRSSPLHF. The V gene is TRBV7-2, the J gene TRBJ1-6, with 8 positions matching TRBD1. The V segment lost 3 bases and the J segment 10 bases; nucleotides outside the gene matches: 8. The CDR3 runs 15 residues. Germline V lookup: CDR1 SGHTA, CDR2 FQGNSA.

This clonotype came up many times. V and J are TRBV28 and TRBJ1-5, with a tentative D call TRBD1 (5 bases). The germline V and J ends were trimmed by 5 bases and 0 bases, with 23 bases remaining between them. The CDR3 contains 19 residues. CDR1 and CDR2 (germline): MDHEN, SYDVKM. The CDR3 region has the DNA TGTGCCAGCAGTCCGACAGCCCCGTCTCTGTCGTATAGCAATCAGCCCCAGCATTTT. The encoded protein is CASSPTAPSLSYSNQPQHF.

The rearrangement joins TRBV29-1 to TRBJ2-3; D unresolved. The germline V gene has CDR1 SQVTM and CDR2 ANQGSEA. Trimming stripped 2 bases from V and 0 bases from J, with 12 bases between. This CDR3 comprises 15 residues. The CDR3 here is CSVEPGPFSTDTQYF. CDR3 coding DNA: TGCAGCGTTGAACCCGGTCCTTTCAGCACAGATACGCAGTATTTT.

This clonotype has only a few counts. The junction differs from germline at one of its ends, possibly a read error. V gene TRBV7-7 combines with J gene TRBJ2-1; tentatively, D is TRBD1 or TRBD2 (5 bases each). Germline V gives CDR1 SSHAT, CDR2 FNYEAQ (reference sequence). This CDR3 has 15 residues. This CDR3 reads CASSPGTARVYEQFF. The CDR3 DNA is TGTGCTAGCAGCCCCGGGACGGCTCGGGTTTATGAGCAGTTCTTC.

Only a few counts were recorded for this clonotype. The chain links TRBV6-1 to TRBJ2-3; D is unclear. The length of the CDR3 is 14 residues. Trimming cost V 2 bases and J 4 bases, with 10 bases left between them. CDR1 is MNHNS, CDR2 SASEGT, per germline. The CDR3, as DNA: TGTGCCAGCAGTGAAAGGGCCAGCGCAGATACGCAGTATTTT. Its translation is CASSERASADTQYF.

The rearrangement uses TRBV7-9 and TRBJ2-3; possibly TRBD2 for D (6 bases). CDR3 length equals 16 residues. CDR1 is SEHNR and CDR2 is FQNEAQ in the germline V gene (reference sequence). With 7 bases removed from V and 5 bases from J, the gap between germline ends came to 22 bases. The CDR3 nucleotides are TGTGCCAGCACCCCCGCCCAATCGGGAGAGTTAGATACGCAGTATTTT. Residues: CASTPAQSGELDTQYF.

This clonotype was observed many times. This chain uses TRBV7-3 with TRBJ2-3; D call uncertain. Germline V gene data show CDR1 as SGHTA and CDR2 as FQGTGA. The CDR3 spans 13 residues. V was trimmed by 6 bases and J by 2 bases, leaving 9 bases between them. CDR3 region: CASRLDPTDTQYF. In nucleotides, the CDR3 is TGTGCCAGCAGGCTGGACCCCACAGATACGCAGTATTTT. Full variable domain (rest looked up from reference TRBV7-3 and TRBJ2-3): GAGVSQTPSNKVTEKGKYVELRCDPISGHTALYWYRQSLGQGPEFLIYFQGTGAADDSGLPNDRFFAVRPEGSVSTLKIQRTERGDSAVYLCASRLDPTDTQYFGPGTRLTVL.

This clonotype has ten or more counts. The chain recombines TRBV20-1 with TRBJ2-7; D is possibly TRBD1 or TRBD2 (5 bases each). Germline V gene data show CDR1 as DFQATT and CDR2 as SNEGSKA (reference sequence). The CDR3 spans 14 residues. The V end lost 3 bases, the J end lost 3 bases, and 15 bases lay between the germline ends. The CDR3 protein is CSASRTGRGYEQYF. The DNA of the CDR3 is TGCAGTGCTAGCCGTACGGGACGGGGCTACGAGCAGTACTTC.

This clonotype was counted only a few times. The chain uses TRBV19 and TRBJ2-1; 9 positions match TRBD2. The CDR3 loop spans 16 amino acids. Germline trimming cut 6 bases from V and 9 bases from J; bases unmatched to any gene: 15. CDR1 is LNHDA, CDR2 SQIVND, per germline (reference sequence). The CDR3 region is CASSPGLAAGGGEQFF. DNA for the CDR3: TGTGCCAGTAGCCCGGGACTAGCCGCCGGTGGGGGTGAGCAGTTCTTC.

This clonotype was seen more than once but under ten times. The rearrangement joins TRBV10-3 to TRBJ2-5; unclear D gene. This CDR3 comprises 13 residues. CDR1 is ENHRY, CDR2 SYGVKD, per germline. Trimming left V 4 bases short and J 0 bases short, with 6 bases between. The CDR3 DNA reads as TGTGCCATCAGTGTAAGCGACCAAGAGACCCAGTACTTC. This codes for CAISVSDQETQYF.

This clonotype was seen ten or more times. The chain couples TRBV18 to TRBJ2-7, with 7 nucleotides matching TRBD1. The V and J ends lost 8 bases and 4 bases, in that order; junction bases with no gene match: 5. The length of the CDR3 is 12 residues. Germline V gene lookup returns CDR1 KGHSH and CDR2 LQKENI. This CDR3 is CASSPGQYEQYF. CDR3 DNA sequence: TGTGCCAGCAGCCCGGGACAGTACGAGCAGTACTTC.

The V gene is TRBV24-1, the J gene TRBJ2-1; a weak D match, TRBD2 (6 bases). This CDR3 has 13 amino acids. Germline assignment: CDR1 KGHDR and CDR2 SFDVKD. V gave up 4 bases and J gave up 9 bases, with 12 bases separating them. This CDR3 is CATSEEGIGEQFF. The CDR3 DNA sequence: TGTGCCACCAGTGAGGAGGGGATTGGTGAGCAGTTCTTC.

Ten or more counts support this clonotype. This chain uses TRBV3-1 with TRBJ2-3; TRBD2 might be the D (5 bases). This CDR3 is 15 amino acids long. Germline assignment: CDR1 LGHDT and CDR2 YNNKEL (reference sequence). V lost 0 bases and J lost 4, with 11 bases in between. The CDR3 reads CASSQDPDSADTQYF. CDR3 coding DNA: TGTGCCAGCAGCCAAGACCCGGACTCTGCAGATACGCAGTATTTT.

In this sample, this clonotype turned up a few times. The chain uses TRBV19 and TRBJ1-5; 9 bases agree with TRBD1. There are 14 residues in the CDR3. Germline V lookup: CDR1 LNHDA, CDR2 SQIVND (reference sequence). V gave up 7 bases and J gave up 8 bases; unmatched junction bases: 9. Here the CDR3 DNA reads TGTGCCAGTAAGACAGGGGGAGTTTTGGAGCCCCAGCATTTT. Protein sequence: CASKTGGVLEPQHF.

The V and J genes are TRBV20-1 and TRBJ2-3; D remains unclear. The CDR3 runs to 10 residues. The germline CDR1 and CDR2 sequences are DFQATT and SNEGSKA (reference sequence). CDR3 nucleotide sequence: TGCAGCGCCTCGGCAGATACGCAGTATTTT. Protein: CSASADTQYF.

The V call is TRBV25-1, the J call TRBJ2-7, with D unresolved. The CDR3 is 13 amino acids. V was shortened by 2 bases and J by 4 bases, with 9 bases between the two germline ends. CDR1 and CDR2 (germline): MGHDK, SYGVNS. DNA of the CDR3: TGTGCCAGCAGTGAAGGTCCCAGGTACGAGCAGTACTTC. The encoded protein is CASSEGPRYEQYF.